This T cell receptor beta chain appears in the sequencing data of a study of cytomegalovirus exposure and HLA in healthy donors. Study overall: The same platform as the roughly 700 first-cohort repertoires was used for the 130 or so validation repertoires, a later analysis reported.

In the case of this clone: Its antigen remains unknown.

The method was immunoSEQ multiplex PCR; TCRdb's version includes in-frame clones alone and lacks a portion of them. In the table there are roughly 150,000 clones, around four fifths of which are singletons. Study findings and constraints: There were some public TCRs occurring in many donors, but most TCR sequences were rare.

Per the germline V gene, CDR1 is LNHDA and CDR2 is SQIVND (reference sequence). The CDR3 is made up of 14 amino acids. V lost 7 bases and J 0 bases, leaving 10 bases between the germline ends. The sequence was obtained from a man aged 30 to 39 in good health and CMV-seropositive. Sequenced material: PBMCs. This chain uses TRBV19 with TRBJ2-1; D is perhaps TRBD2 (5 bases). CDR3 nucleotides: TGTGCCAGTAAGGGTGGGAGCTCCTACAATGAGCAGTTCTTC. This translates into CASKGGSSYNEQFF. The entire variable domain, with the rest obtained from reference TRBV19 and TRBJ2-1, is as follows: DGGITQSPKYLFRKEGQNVTLSCEQNLNHDAMYWYRQDPGQGLRLIYYSQIVNDFQKGDIAEGYSVSREKKESFPLTVTSAQKNPTAFYLCASKGGSSYNEQFFGPGTRLTVL.